This is a list of T cell receptor beta chains from one sample in a study of blood T cells in healthy people across ages. TCRdb re-called the 5' RACE reads with MiXCR, one entry per CDR3 protein. The sample holds hundreds of thousands of distinct CDR3 sequences; approximately 59% are singletons and the top ten take over 30%. Sequencing was performed on blood. These TCRs come from a man aged 60-69 years in good health. CDR3s leave out the opening cysteine and the closing phenylalanine or tryptophan. Each record gives: J gene, V gene, D gene, clone size, CDR3 protein. A D gene is named only where the DNA matches it firmly. A row's size may be missing; if present it is once, few, many or a size class.

>TRBJ2-3|TRBV9|TRBD2|once
ASSVRGAGGPTDTQY
>TRBJ1-1|TRBV3-1|-|-
ASSQGPGRNTEAF
>TRBJ1-4|TRBV6-5|-|-
ANSYSEGSEKLF
>TRBJ1-6|TRBV25-1|-|-
ASRAPNSPLH
>TRBJ1-6|TRBV6-5|TRBD1|few
ASALGTGGSPLH
>TRBJ1-6|TRBV20-1|TRBD1|few
SARTGGASPLH
>TRBJ2-5|TRBV10-1|-|-
ASSEALWETQY
>TRBJ2-3|TRBV29-1|-|once
SVVGRSVRADTQY
>TRBJ2-7|TRBV6-1|-|few
ASSDLGQIPYEQY
>TRBJ2-1|TRBV4-2|-|-
ASSQDSNLWVDEQF
>TRBJ2-1|TRBV4-1|-|-
ASSQGPLVNEQF
>TRBJ2-1|TRBV29-1|TRBD2|once
SAPGTSGAHNEQF
>TRBJ1-2|TRBV12-3/TRBV12-4|TRBD1|-
ASSATGGGGYT
>TRBJ2-5|TRBV15|-|-
ATSRELPQETQY
>TRBJ2-7|TRBV20-1|-|-
GASSGGNEQY
>TRBJ1-4|TRBV25-1|-|-
ASIDVNEKLF
>TRBJ2-5|TRBV11-2|-|-
ASSSSRTQY
>TRBJ2-1|TRBV20-1|TRBD2|few
SARGPRAGGAGQF
>TRBJ2-5|TRBV7-2|TRBD2|few
ASSLGLAAETQY
>TRBJ2-3|TRBV7-2|-|-
ASSFRVTTDTQY
>TRBJ1-2|TRBV14|-|-
ASSQLGARGDGYT
>TRBJ2-5|TRBV10-2|-|-
ASSDLGASETQY
>TRBJ2-3|TRBV7-9|TRBD2|-
ASSRRLAGPTDTQY
>TRBJ2-3|TRBV10-3|TRBD2|-
AITSGGTDTQY
>TRBJ2-3|TRBV29-1|-|-
SVSGTSKTDTQY
>TRBJ1-6|TRBV5-1|TRBD1|-
TSSLTTGDSEKGSPLH
>-|TRBV12-3/TRBV12-4|-|once
ASLGNGYIDEQY
>TRBJ2-1|TRBV11-2|TRBD2|-
ASSLRLAANNEQF
>TRBJ1-1|TRBV3-1|-|few
ASSQPGRTNTEAF
>TRBJ2-1|TRBV9|-|-
ASIRAYNEQF
>TRBJ2-5|TRBV5-5|TRBD1|-
ASSPAIGTGGVKTQY
>TRBJ2-1|TRBV5-1|-|few
ASSWGLAYDNEQF
>-|TRBV12-3/TRBV12-4|TRBD1|-
ASSLEGQGAETQY
>TRBJ2-5|TRBV18|-|-
ASSSETISGTQY
>TRBJ2-1|TRBV4-2|-|-
ASSQPRTGSYTEQF
>TRBJ1-1|TRBV27|-|-
ASSWGTSNTEAF
>-|TRBV4-1|-|-
ASSQALSGYEQY
>TRBJ2-3|TRBV20-1|-|-
AQAGTSTDTQY
>TRBJ2-5|TRBV20-1|-|once
SARGTEQETQY
>TRBJ2-3|TRBV20-1|-|few
SANIAGTQY
>TRBJ2-7|TRBV5-1|-|-
ASSLRQGIRSYEQY
>TRBJ1-4|TRBV7-2|-|-
ASSEGLNNEKLF
>TRBJ2-1|TRBV25-1|-|-
ASSAGPGDEQF
>TRBJ2-2|TRBV9|TRBD1|-
ASSPRQGWNTGELF
>TRBJ1-2|TRBV3-1|-|few
ASSQGTAKGYT
>TRBJ2-5|TRBV6-6|-|few
ASSSAGYQETQY
>TRBJ2-7|TRBV4-1|-|-
ASSWAESYEQY
>TRBJ2-2|TRBV6-5|-|many
ASSRMNTGELF
>TRBJ2-6|TRBV12-3/TRBV12-4|-|-
ASSFRGAGANVLT
>TRBJ2-2|TRBV7-2|-|-
ASSFASLGELF
>-|TRBV3-1|-|-
ASSRLLEQY
>TRBJ2-1|TRBV20-1|TRBD2|-
SARVGTSGSNEQF